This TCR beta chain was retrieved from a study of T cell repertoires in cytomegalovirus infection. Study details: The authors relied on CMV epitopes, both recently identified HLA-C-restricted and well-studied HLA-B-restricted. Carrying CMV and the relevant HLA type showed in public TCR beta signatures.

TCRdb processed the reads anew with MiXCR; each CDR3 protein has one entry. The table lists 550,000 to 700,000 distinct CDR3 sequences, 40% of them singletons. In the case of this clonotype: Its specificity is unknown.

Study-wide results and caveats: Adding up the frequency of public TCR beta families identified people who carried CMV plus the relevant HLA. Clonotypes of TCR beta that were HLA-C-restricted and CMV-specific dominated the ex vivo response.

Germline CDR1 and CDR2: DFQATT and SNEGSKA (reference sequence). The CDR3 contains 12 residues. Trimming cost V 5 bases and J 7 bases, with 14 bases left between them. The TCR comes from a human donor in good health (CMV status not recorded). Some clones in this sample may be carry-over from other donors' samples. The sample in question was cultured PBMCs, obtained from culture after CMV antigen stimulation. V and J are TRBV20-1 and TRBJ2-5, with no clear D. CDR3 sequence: CSAAAAVVTQYF. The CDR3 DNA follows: TGCAGTGCTGCGGCAGCCGTTGTGACCCAGTACTTC.